This T cell receptor (beta chain) was captured by sequencing in a study of T cells after yellow fever vaccination. TCRdb fed the 5' RACE reads into MiXCR, producing one record per CDR3 protein. The repertoire includes some 100,000 distinct CDR3 sequences, around 6.7% of them detected once, and roughly 2.8% sits in the top ten. The V gene lost 0 bases and the J gene lost 6 bases, with 17 bases spanning the gap. Germline CDR1 reads LGHNA; CDR2 reads YNFKEQ. This CDR3 is 17 amino acids long. This clonotype was seen at least ten times. The chain joins TRBV4-2 to TRBJ2-2, with unresolved D. The material sequenced was CD4+ T cells sorted from PBMCs, taken more than 35 days after the first yellow fever vaccination. The TCR comes from a man between 18 and 35 years old who received the YFV17D yellow fever vaccine. Here the CDR3 reads CASSQDLIGLAAGELFF. The CDR3 DNA reads TGTGCCAGCAGCCAAGATCTAATCGGCCTGGCGGCCGGGGAGCTGTTTTTT.